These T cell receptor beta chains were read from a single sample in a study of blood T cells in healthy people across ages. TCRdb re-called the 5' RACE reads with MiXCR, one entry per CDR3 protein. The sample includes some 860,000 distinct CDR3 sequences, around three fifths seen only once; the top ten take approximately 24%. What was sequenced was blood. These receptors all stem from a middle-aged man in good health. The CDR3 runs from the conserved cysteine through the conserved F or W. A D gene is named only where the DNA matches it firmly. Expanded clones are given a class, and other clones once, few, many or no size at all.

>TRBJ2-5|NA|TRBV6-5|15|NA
TGTGCCAGCAGTTACGTGCCAGTAAACCAAGAGACCCAGTACTTC
CASSYVPVNQETQYF
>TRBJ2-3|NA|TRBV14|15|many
TGTGCCAGCAGCCTAGAAGCCAACCCCACAGATACGCAGTATTTT
CASSLEANPTDTQYF
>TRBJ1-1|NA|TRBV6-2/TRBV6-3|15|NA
TGTGCCAGCAGTCCCCTACAGGGATGGGACACTGAAGCTTTCTTT
CASSPLQGWDTEAFF
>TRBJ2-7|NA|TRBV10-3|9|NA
TGTGCCATCAGTGGCGAGCAGTACTTC
CAISGEQYF
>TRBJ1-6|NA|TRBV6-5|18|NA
TGTGCCAGCAGTTACACGTTCAGGGGAAGCTCCTATAATTCACCCCTCCACTTT
CASSYTFRGSSYNSPLHF
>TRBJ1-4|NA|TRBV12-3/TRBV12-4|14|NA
TGTGCCAGCATGGAGGGATTAACTAATGAAAAACTGTTTTTT
CASMEGLTNEKLFF
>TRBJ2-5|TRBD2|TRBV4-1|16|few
TGCGCCAGCAGCTCGGCGGCTAGCGGGAACCAAGAGACCCAGTACTTC
CASSSAASGNQETQYF
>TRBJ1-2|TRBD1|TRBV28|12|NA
TGTGCCAGCCGGACAGGGGGCAGAGGCTACACCTTC
CASRTGGRGYTF
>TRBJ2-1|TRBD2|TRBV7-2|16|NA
TGTGCCAGCAGCTTACCCGGGGCGGGAGTGCAGTATGAGCAGTTCTTC
CASSLPGAGVQYEQFF
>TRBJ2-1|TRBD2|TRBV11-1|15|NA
TGTGCCAGCAGCTTAGAAGCGGGAGGAAACAATGAGCAGTTCTTC
CASSLEAGGNNEQFF
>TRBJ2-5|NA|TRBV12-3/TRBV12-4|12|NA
TGTGCCAGCGCGACTAGTATCGAGACCCAGTACTTC
CASATSIETQYF
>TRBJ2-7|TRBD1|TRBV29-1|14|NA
TGCAGCGTTGAATCCGGGGACAGGACCTACGAGCAGTACTTC
CSVESGDRTYEQYF
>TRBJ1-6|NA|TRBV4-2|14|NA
TGTGCCAGCAGCCCATTAATACCCCATTCACCCCTCCACTTT
CASSPLIPHSPLHF
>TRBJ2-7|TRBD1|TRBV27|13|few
TGTGCCAGCAGGACAGGGTTGGGGGACGAGCAGTACTTC
CASRTGLGDEQYF
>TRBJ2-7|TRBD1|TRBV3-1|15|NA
TGTGCTAGCAGCCAACTCCGGGACAGGGAGTACGAGCAGTACTTC
CASSQLRDREYEQYF
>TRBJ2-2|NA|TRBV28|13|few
TGTGCCAGCACCTCCCGCCAGCTCGGGGAGCTGTTTTTT
CASTSRQLGELFF
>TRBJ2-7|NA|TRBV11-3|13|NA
TGTGCCAGCAGCGCGGGCCCTCTCGACGAGCAGTACTTC
CASSAGPLDEQYF
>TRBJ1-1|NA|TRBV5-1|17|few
TGCGCCAGCAGCTTGGTGAAGGGTGGCAGTTTGAACACTGAAGCTTTCTTT
CASSLVKGGSLNTEAFF
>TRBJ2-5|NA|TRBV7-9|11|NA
TGTGCCAGCAGCCTAGGGGGGTTGCAGTACTTC
CASSLGGLQYF
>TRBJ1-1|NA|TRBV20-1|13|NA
TGCAGTGCTCCATCGACAGTGAACACTGAAGCTTTCTTT
CSAPSTVNTEAFF
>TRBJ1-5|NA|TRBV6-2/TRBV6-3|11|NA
TGTGCCAGCAGTTTTCCTCAGCCCCAGCATTTT
CASSFPQPQHF
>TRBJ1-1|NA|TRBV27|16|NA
TGTGCCAGCAGTCCATCGACAGGAGAGATGAACACTGAAGCTTTCTTT
CASSPSTGEMNTEAFF